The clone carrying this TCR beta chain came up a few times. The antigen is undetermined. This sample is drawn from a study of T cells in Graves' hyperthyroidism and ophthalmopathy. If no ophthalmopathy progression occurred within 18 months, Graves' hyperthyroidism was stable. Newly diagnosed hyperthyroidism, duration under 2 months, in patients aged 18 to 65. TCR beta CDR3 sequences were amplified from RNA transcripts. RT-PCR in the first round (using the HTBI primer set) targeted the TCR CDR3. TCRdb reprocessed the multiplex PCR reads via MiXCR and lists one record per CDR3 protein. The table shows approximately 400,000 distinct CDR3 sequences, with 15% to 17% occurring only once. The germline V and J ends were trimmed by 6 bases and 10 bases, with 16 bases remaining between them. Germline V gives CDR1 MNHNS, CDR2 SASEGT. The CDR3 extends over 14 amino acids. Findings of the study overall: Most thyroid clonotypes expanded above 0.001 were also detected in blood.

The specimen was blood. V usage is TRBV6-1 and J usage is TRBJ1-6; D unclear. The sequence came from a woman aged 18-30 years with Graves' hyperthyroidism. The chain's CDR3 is CASSGSIGRSPLHF. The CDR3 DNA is TGTGCCAGCAGCGGGTCTATCGGACGGTCACCCCTCCACTTT.